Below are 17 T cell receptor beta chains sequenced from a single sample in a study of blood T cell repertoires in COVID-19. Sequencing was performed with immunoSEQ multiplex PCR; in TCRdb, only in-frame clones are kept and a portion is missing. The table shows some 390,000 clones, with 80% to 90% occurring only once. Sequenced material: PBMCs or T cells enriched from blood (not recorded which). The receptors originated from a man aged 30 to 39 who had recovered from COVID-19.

The CDR3 sequence is CASSLSVPGDNYGYTF. The CDR3 DNA is TGTGCCAGCAGTTTAAGCGTACCGGGAGATAACTATGGCTACACCTTC. The V gene is TRBV27, the J gene TRBJ1-2; D is unclear. The CDR3 is 16 amino acids. Trimming removed 2 bases from V and 1 base from J, with 14 bases in between. Germline V CDR1 and CDR2: MNHEY, SMNVEV (reference sequence).

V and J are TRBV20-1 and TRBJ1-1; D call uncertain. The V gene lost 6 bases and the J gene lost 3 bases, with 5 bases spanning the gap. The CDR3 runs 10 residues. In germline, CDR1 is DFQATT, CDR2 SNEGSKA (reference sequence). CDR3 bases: TGCAGTGCCCCGTACACTGAAGCTTTCTTT. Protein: CSAPYTEAFF.

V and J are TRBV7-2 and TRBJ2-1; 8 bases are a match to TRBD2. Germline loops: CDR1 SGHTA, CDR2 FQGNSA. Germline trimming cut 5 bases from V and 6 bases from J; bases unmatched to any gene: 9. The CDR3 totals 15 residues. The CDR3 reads CASSPTTSVGNEQFF. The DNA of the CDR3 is TGTGCCAGCAGCCCAACGACTAGCGTGGGCAATGAGCAGTTCTTC.

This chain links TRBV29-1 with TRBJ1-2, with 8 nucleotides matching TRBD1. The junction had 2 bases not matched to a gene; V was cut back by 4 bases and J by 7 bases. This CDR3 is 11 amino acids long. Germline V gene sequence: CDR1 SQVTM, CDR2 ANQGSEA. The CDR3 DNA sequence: TGCAGCGTTGGGGGACAGGTTGGCTACACCTTC. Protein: CSVGGQVGYTF.

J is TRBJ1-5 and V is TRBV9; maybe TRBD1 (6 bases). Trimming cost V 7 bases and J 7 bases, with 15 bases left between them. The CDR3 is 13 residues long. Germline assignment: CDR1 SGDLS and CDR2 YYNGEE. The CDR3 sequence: CASAGAGDQPQHF. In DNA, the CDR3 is TGTGCCAGCGCAGGTGCAGGGGACCAGCCCCAGCATTTT. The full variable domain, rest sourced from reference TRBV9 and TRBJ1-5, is DSGVTQTPKHLITATGQRVTLRCSPRSGDLSVYWYQQSLDQGLQFLIQYYNGEERAKGNILERFSAQQFPDLHSELNLSSLELGDSALYFCASAGAGDQPQHFGDGTRLSIL.

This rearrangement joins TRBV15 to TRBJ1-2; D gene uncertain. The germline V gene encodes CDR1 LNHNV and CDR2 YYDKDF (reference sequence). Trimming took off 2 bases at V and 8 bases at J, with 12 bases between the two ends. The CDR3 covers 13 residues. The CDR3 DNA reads TGTGCCACCAGCAGATCTGCCGGAGGAGGCTACACCTTC. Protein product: CATSRSAGGGYTF.

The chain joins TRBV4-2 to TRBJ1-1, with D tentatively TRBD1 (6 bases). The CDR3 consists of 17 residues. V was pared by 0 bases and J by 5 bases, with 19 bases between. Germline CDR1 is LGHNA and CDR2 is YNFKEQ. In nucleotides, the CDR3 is TGTGCCAGCAGCCAAGATAGCGGGGTAGGGGGAGGAACTGAAGCTTTCTTT. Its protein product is CASSQDSGVGGGTEAFF.

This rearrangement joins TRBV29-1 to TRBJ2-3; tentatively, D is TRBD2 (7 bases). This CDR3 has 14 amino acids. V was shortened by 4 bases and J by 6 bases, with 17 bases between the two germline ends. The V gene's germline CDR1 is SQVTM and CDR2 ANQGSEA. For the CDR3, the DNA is TGCAGCGTTGCAGGAGGGGGGGCTGTTGATACGCAGTATTTT. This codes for CSVAGGGAVDTQYF.

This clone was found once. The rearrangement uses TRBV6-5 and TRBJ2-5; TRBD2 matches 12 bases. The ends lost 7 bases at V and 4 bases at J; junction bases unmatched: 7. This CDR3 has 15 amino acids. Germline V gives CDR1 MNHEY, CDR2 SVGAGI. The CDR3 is CASKRLAGEGETQYF. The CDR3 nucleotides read TGTGCCAGCAAGCGACTAGCGGGAGAGGGAGAGACCCAGTACTTC.

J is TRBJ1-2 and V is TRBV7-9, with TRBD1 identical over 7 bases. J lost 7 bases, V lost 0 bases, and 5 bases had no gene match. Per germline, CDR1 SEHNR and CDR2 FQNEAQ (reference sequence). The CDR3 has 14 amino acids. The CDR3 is CASSLAGQERGYTF. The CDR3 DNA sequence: TGTGCCAGCAGCTTAGCAGGACAGGAGCGTGGCTACACCTTC.

The CDR3, as DNA: TGTGCCATCAGTGCTCCGGGACAGGGGCTGTCAACGCTGTACTTC. It translates to CAISAPGQGLSTLYF. The V gene is TRBV10-3, the J gene TRBJ2-5; 10 positions match TRBD1. Germline V gives CDR1 ENHRY, CDR2 SYGVKD. V lost 4 bases, J lost 13 bases, and 15 bases stayed unmatched. The CDR3 runs to 15 residues.

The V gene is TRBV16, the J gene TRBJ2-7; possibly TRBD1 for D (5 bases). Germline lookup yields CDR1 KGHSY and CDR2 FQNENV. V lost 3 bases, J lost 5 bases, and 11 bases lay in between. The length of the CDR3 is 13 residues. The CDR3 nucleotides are TGTGCCAGCAGCCATTCAGGGTTCAACGAGCAGTACTTC. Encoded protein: CASSHSGFNEQYF.

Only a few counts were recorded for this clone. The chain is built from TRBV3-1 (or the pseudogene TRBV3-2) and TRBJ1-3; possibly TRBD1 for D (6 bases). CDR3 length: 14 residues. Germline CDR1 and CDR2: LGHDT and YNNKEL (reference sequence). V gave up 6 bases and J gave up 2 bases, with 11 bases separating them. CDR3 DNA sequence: TGTGCCAGCAGTCCTACAGGGACTGGAAACACCATATATTTT. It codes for CASSPTGTGNTIYF.

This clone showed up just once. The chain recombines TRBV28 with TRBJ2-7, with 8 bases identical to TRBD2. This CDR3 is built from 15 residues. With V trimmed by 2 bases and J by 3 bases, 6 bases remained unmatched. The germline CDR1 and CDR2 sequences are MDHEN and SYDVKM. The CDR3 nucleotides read TGTGCCAGCAGTTTAGTTAGCGGGATTTTCTACGAGCAGTACTTC. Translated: CASSLVSGIFYEQYF.

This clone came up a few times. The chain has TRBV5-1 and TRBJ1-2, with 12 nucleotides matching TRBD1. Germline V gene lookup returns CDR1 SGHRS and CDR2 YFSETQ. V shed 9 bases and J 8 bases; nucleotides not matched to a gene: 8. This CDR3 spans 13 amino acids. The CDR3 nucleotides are TGCGCCATTCCCCGGGACAGGGGGCTAGGCTACACCTTC. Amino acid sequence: CAIPRDRGLGYTF.

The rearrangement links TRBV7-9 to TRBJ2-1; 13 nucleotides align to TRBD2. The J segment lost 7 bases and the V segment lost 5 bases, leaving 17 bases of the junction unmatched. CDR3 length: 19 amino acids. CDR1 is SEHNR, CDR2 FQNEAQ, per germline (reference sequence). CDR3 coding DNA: TGTGCCAGCAGCCGAACGGGACTAGCGGGAAACAGGCTCCGAAATGAGCAGTTCTTC. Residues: CASSRTGLAGNRLRNEQFF.

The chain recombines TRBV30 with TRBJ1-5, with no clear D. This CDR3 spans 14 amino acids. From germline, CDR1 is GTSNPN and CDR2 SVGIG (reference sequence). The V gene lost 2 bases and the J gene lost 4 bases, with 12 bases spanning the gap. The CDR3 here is CAWSPSAKNQPQHF. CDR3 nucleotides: TGTGCCTGGAGTCCCTCAGCGAAGAATCAGCCCCAGCATTTT.